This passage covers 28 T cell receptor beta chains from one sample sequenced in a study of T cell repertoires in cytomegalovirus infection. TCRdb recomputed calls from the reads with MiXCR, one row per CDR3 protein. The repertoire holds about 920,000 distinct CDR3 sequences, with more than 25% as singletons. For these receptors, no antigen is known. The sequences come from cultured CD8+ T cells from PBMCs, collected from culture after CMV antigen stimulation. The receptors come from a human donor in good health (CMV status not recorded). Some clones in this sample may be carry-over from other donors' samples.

The CDR3 bases are TGTGCCAGCAGCTGGAGCGACCAGAGCTACTTC. It is translated as CASSWSDQSYF. The chain is built from TRBV7-9 and TRBJ2-7; unclear D gene. The CDR3 length is 11 residues. The V gene lost 4 bases and the J gene lost 13 bases, with 14 bases spanning the gap. Germline loops: CDR1 SEHNR, CDR2 FQNEAQ (reference sequence).

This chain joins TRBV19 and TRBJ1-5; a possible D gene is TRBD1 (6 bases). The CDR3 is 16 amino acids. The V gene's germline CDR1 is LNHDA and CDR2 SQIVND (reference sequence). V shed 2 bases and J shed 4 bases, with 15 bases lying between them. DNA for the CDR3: TGTGCCAGTAGTATAACCCTCAGGGGTTGGAATCAGCCCCAGCATTTT. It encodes CASSITLRGWNQPQHF.

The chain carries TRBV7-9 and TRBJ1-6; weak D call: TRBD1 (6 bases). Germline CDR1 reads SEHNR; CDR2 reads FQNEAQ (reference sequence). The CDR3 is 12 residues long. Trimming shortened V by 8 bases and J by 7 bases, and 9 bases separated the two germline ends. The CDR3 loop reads CASERGNSPLHF. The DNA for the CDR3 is TGTGCCAGCGAGAGGGGGAATTCACCCCTCCACTTT. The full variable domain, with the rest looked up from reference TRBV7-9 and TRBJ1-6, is DTGVSQNPRHKITKRGQNVTFRCDPISEHNRLYWYRQTLGQGPEFLTYFQNEAQLEKSRLLSDRFSAERPKGSFSTLEIQRTEQGDSAMYLCASERGNSPLHFGNGTRLTVT.

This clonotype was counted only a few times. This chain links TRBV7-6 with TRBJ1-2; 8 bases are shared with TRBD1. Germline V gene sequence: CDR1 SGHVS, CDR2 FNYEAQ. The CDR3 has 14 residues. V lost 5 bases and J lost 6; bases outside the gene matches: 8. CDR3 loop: CASSTIQGGDGYTF. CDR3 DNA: TGTGCCAGCAGCACAATACAGGGGGGGGATGGCTACACCTTC. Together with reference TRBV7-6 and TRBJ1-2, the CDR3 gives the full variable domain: GAGVSQSPRYKVTKRGQDVALRCDPISGHVSLYWYRQALGQGPEFLTYFNYEAQQDKSGLPNDRFSAERPEGSISTLTIQRTEQRDSAMYRCASSTIQGGDGYTFGSGTRLTVV.

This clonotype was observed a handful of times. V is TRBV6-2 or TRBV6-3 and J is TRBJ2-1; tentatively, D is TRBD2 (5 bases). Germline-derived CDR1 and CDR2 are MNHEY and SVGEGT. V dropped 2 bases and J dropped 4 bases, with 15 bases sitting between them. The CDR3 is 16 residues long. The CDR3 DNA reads TGTGCCAGCAGTTACAATTCACCGGGATATTACAATGAGCAGTTCTTC. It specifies CASSYNSPGYYNEQFF.

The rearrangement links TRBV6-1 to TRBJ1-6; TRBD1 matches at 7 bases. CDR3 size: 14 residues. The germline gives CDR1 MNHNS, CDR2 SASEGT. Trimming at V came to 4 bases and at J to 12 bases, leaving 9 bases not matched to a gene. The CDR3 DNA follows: TGTGCCAGCAGTGTTCCCTTTGACAGGGAACCCCTCCACTTT. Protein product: CASSVPFDREPLHF.

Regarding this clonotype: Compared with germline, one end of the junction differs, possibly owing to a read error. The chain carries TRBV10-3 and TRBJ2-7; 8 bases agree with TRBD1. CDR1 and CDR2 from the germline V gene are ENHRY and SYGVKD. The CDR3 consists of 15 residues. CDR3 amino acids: CAINEPGQGTYEQYF. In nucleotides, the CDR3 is TGTGCCATCAATGAGCCAGGACAGGGTACCTACGAGCAGTACTTC.

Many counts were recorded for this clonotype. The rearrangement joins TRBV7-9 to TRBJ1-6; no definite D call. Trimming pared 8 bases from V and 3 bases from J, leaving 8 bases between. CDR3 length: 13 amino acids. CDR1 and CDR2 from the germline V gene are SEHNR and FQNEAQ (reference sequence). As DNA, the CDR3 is TGTGCCAGCTCCGGAAACTATAATTCACCCCTCCACTTT. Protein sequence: CASSGNYNSPLHF.

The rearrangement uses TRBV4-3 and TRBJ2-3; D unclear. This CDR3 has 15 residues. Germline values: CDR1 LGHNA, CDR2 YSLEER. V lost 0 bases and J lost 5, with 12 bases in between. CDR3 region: CASSQEWVTGDTQYF. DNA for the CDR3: TGCGCCAGCAGCCAAGAGTGGGTAACGGGAGATACGCAGTATTTT.

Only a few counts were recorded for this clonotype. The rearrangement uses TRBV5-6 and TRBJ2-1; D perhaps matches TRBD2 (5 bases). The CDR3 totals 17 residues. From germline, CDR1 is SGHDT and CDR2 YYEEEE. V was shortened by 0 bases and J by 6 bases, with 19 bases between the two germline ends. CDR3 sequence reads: CASSLENPVGVTNEQFF. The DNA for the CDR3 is TGTGCCAGCAGCTTGGAGAATCCGGTCGGGGTTACCAATGAGCAGTTCTTC.

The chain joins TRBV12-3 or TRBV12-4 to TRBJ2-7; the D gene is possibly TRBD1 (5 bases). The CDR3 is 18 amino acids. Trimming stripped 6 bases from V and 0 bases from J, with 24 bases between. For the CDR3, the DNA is TGTGCCAGCAGCACAATGACAGAAACACTTTCAAGCTCCTACGAGCAGTACTTC. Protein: CASSTMTETLSSSYEQYF.

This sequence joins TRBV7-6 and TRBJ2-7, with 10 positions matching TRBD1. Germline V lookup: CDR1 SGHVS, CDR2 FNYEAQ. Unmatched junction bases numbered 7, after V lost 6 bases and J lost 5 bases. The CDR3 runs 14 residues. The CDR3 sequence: CASSMGQGRHEQYF. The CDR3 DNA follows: TGTGCCAGCAGTATGGGACAGGGGCGACACGAGCAGTACTTC.

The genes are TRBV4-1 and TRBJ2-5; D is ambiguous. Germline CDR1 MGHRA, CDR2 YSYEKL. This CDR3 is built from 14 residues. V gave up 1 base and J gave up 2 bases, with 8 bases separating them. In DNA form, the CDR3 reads TGCGCCAGCAGCCAAGTGACCGTTCAAGAGACCCAGTACTTC. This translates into CASSQVTVQETQYF.

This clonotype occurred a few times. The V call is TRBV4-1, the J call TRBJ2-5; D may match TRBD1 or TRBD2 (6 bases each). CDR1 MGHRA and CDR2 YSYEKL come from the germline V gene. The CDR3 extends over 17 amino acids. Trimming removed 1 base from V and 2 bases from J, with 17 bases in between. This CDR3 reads CASSQADSADYQETQYF. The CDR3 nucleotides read TGCGCCAGCAGCCAAGCGGACAGCGCGGACTATCAAGAGACCCAGTACTTC.

The CDR3 DNA is TGTGCCAGCAGAAAACAAGAGACCCAGTACTTC. This encodes CASRKQETQYF. The chain employs TRBV27 and TRBJ2-5, with no clear D. CDR3 size: 11 residues. CDR1 and CDR2 from the germline V gene are MNHEY and SMNVEV (reference sequence). Trimming left V 6 bases short and J 2 bases short, with 4 bases between.

The CDR3 region has the DNA TGTGCCACCACGGGTCCAGGGTCAAATGAAAAACTGTTTTTT. Its translation is CATTGPGSNEKLFF. This chain uses TRBV15 with TRBJ1-4; maybe TRBD1 (5 bases). With 7 bases removed from V and 5 bases from J, the gap between germline ends came to 14 bases. Per the germline V gene, CDR1 is LNHNV and CDR2 is YYDKDF (reference sequence). The CDR3 length is 14 residues.

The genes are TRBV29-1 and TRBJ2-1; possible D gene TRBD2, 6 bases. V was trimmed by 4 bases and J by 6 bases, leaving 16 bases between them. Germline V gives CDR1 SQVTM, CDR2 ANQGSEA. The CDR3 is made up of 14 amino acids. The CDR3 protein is CSVAGTGVPNEQFF. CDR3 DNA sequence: TGCAGCGTTGCCGGGACGGGGGTCCCCAATGAGCAGTTCTTC.

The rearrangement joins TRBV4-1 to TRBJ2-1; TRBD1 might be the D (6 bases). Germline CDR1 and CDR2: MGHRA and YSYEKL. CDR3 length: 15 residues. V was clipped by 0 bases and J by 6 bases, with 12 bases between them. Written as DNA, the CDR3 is TGCGCCAGCAGCCAAGATGGTCCAGGGGTCAATGAGCAGTTCTTC. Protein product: CASSQDGPGVNEQFF.

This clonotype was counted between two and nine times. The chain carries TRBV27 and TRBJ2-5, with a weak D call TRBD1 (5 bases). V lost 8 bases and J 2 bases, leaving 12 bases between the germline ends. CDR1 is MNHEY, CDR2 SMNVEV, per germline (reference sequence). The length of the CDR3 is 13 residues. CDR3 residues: CASAWTKQETQYF. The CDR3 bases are TGTGCCAGCGCCTGGACAAAGCAAGAGACCCAGTACTTC.

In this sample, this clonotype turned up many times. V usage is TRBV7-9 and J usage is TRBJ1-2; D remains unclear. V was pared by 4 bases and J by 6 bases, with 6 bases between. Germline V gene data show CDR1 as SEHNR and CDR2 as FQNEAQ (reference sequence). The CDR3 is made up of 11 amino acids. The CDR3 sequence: CASSSPDGYTF. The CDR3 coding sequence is TGTGCCAGCAGCTCCCCGGATGGCTACACCTTC. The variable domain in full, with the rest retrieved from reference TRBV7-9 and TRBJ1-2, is DTGVSQNPRHKITKRGQNVTFRCDPISEHNRLYWYRQTLGQGPEFLTYFQNEAQLEKSRLLSDRFSAERPKGSFSTLEIQRTEQGDSAMYLCASSSPDGYTFGSGTRLTVV.

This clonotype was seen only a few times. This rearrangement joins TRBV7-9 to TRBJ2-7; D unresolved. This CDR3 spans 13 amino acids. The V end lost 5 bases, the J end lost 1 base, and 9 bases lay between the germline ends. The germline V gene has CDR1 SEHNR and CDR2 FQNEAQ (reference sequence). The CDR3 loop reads CASSKGNSYEQYF. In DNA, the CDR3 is TGTGCCAGCAGCAAAGGGAATTCCTACGAGCAGTACTTC.

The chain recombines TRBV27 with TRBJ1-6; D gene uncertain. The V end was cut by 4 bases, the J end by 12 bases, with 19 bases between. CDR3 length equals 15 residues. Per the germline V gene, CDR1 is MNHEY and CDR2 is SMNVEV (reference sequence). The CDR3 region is CASSSTPGLSGPLHF. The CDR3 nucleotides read TGTGCCAGCAGTTCAACTCCGGGCCTGAGCGGACCCCTCCACTTT.

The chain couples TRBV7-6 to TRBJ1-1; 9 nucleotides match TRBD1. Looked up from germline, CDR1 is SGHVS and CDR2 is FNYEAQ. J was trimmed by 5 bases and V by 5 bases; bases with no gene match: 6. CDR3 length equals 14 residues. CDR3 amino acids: CASSPWDRATEAFF. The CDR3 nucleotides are TGTGCCAGCAGCCCGTGGGACAGGGCTACTGAAGCTTTCTTT.

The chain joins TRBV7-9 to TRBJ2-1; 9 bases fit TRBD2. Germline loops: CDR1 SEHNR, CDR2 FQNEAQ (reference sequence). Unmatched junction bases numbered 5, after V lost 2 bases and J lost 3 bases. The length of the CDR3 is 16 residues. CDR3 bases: TGTGCCAGCAGCTTAAGGGCTAGCGGGGACTACAATGAGCAGTTCTTC. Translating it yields CASSLRASGDYNEQFF.

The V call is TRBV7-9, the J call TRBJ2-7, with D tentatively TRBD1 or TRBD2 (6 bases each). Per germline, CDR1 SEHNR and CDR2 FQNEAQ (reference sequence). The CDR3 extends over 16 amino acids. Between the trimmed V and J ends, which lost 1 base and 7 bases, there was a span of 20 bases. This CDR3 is CASSLVGRGPMGEQYF. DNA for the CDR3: TGTGCCAGCAGCTTAGTCGGACGGGGGCCTATGGGAGAGCAGTACTTC.

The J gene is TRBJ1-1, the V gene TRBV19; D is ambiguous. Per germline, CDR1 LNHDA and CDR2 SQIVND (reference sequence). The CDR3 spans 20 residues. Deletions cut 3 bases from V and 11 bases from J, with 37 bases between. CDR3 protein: CASSIGSGTQYLGPPDEAFF. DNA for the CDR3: TGTGCCAGTAGTATCGGGTCAGGCACGCAATACTTAGGTCCCCCCGACGAGGCTTTCTTT. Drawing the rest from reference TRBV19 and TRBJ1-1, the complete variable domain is DGGITQSPKYLFRKEGQNVTLSCEQNLNHDAMYWYRQDPGQGLRLIYYSQIVNDFQKGDIAEGYSVSREKKESFPLTVTSAQKNPTAFYLCASSIGSGTQYLGPPDEAFFGQGTRLTVV.

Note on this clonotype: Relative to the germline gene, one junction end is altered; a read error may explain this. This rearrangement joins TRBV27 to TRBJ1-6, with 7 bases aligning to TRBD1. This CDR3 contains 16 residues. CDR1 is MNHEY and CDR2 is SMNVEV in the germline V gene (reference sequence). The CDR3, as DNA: TGTACCAGCAGTGGAGGGACAGACTGGGTGGGTTCACCCCTCCACTTT. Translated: CTSSGGTDWVGSPLHF.

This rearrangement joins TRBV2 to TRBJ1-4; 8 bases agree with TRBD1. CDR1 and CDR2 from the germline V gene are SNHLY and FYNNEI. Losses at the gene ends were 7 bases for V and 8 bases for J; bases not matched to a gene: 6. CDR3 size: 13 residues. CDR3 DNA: TGTGCCAGCAACAGACAGGGGAGAGAAAAACTGTTTTTT. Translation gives CASNRQGREKLFF.